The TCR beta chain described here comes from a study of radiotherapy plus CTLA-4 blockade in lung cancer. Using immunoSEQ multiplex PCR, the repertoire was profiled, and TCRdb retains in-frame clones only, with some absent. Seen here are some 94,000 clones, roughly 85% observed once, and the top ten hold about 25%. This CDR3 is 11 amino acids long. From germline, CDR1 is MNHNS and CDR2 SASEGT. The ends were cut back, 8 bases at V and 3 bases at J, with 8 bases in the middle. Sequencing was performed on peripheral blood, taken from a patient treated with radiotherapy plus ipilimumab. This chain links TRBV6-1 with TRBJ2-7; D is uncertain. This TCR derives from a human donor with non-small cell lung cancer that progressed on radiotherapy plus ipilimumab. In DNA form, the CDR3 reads TGTGCCAGCTCGAACCTCTACGAGCAGTACTTC. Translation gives CASSNLYEQYF.